This passage covers 25 T cell receptor beta chains from one sample sequenced in a study of blood T cell repertoires in COVID-19. Profiling relied on immunoSEQ multiplex PCR, and the TCRdb table lists in-frame clones only, not all of them. This table has approximately 84,000 clones, 90% appearing once. Sequencing was performed on peripheral blood. These receptors were taken from a human donor with active COVID-19. The donor label of this sample is uncertain.

The chain is built from TRBV14 and TRBJ1-1; D is uncertain. The CDR3 is made up of 16 amino acids. V was shortened by 4 bases and J by 4 bases, with 19 bases between the two germline ends. Per germline, CDR1 SGHDN and CDR2 FVKESK. The CDR3 region is CASSRERRLTGTEAFF. CDR3 nucleotide sequence: TGTGCCAGCAGCCGAGAAAGGCGACTCACGGGCACTGAAGCTTTCTTT.

The chain carries TRBV7-7 and TRBJ2-5, with TRBD2 matching over 7 bases. V shed 5 bases and J 5 bases; nucleotides not matched to a gene: 11. The CDR3 spans 15 residues. In germline, CDR1 is SSHAT, CDR2 FNYEAQ (reference sequence). CDR3 region: CASSLRDYPGETQYF. CDR3 coding DNA: TGTGCCAGCAGCCTAAGGGACTACCCAGGGGAGACCCAGTACTTC.

The V gene is TRBV12-3 or TRBV12-4, the J gene TRBJ2-1; D may be TRBD1 (6 bases). There are 13 residues in the CDR3. V gave up 3 bases and J gave up 8 bases, with 11 bases separating them. CDR3 amino acids: CASSFPNRDEQFF. The CDR3 nucleotides read TGTGCCAGCAGTTTCCCTAACAGGGATGAGCAGTTCTTC.

CDR3 in DNA: TGTGCCAGCAGCTTAGACAGGAACACTGAAGCTTTCTTT. Translated: CASSLDRNTEAFF. The V call is TRBV7-3, the J call TRBJ1-1, with a tentative D call TRBD1 (5 bases). CDR1 SGHTA and CDR2 FQGTGA come from the germline V gene. Trimming took off 2 bases at V and 1 base at J, with 5 bases between the two ends. The CDR3 runs 13 residues.

This clone appeared a few times. V gene TRBV5-4 combines with J gene TRBJ2-5, with D possibly TRBD2 on 6 matching bases. CDR3 length equals 15 residues. Trimming pared 2 bases from V and 5 bases from J, leaving 16 bases between. Germline lookup yields CDR1 SGHNT and CDR2 YYREEE (reference sequence). The CDR3 DNA follows: TGTGCCAGCAGCTTTCGGGGCGGGGCCCCGGAGACCCAGTACTTC. Translation: CASSFRGGAPETQYF.

This chain connects TRBV7-2 to TRBJ1-2; D perhaps matches TRBD1 (5 bases). Germline loops: CDR1 SGHTA, CDR2 FQGNSA. Trimming shortened V by 5 bases and J by 4 bases, and 20 bases separated the two germline ends. The CDR3 loop spans 16 amino acids. CDR3 sequence: CASSLVMAGQGYGYTF. CDR3 DNA sequence: TGTGCCAGCAGCCTCGTGATGGCGGGGCAAGGCTATGGCTACACCTTC.

The gene calls are TRBV5-6 and TRBJ2-3; possible D gene TRBD2, 5 bases. The CDR3 contains 14 residues. CDR1 and CDR2 (germline): SGHDT, YYEEEE. V was cut by 4 bases and J by 2 bases, with 11 bases left in between. The CDR3 sequence is CASSPDSYTDTQYF. In DNA form, the CDR3 reads TGTGCCAGCAGCCCGGACTCATACACAGATACGCAGTATTTT.

The chain has TRBV2 and TRBJ2-1, with unresolved D. Germline CDR1 is SNHLY and CDR2 is FYNNEI. There are 12 residues in the CDR3. Trimming stripped 6 bases from V and 14 bases from J, with 17 bases between. The CDR3 is CASRVTGSNKFF. The DNA for the CDR3 is TGTGCCAGCAGGGTGACTGGAAGTAACAAGTTCTTC.

This chain connects TRBV27 to TRBJ2-5; 7 bases map to TRBD2. The CDR3 contains 15 residues. CDR1 is MNHEY, CDR2 SMNVEV, per germline (reference sequence). With V trimmed by 5 bases and J by 2 bases, 8 bases remained unmatched. The CDR3 spells CASSRGLSGQETQYF. Here the CDR3 DNA reads TGTGCCAGCAGTCGGGGACTAAGCGGACAAGAGACCCAGTACTTC.

This sequence joins TRBV6-5 and TRBJ2-7; 7 bases map to TRBD1. The CDR3 runs 15 residues. V lost 0 bases to trimming and J lost 4 bases; unmatched junction nucleotides: 6. The germline CDR1 and CDR2 sequences are MNHEY and SVGAGI. CDR3 coding DNA: TGTGCCAGCAGTTACTCGAGGGACAGAGTTTACGAGCAGTACTTC. Amino acid sequence: CASSYSRDRVYEQYF.

This chain connects TRBV6-5 to TRBJ1-1, with D tentatively TRBD1 (5 bases). In germline, CDR1 is MNHEY, CDR2 SVGAGI. Between the trimmed V and J ends, which lost 2 bases and 8 bases, there was a span of 18 bases. The CDR3 runs 15 residues. Written as DNA, the CDR3 is TGTGCCAGCAGTTACCCGCAGGGAGGGCACAGAGAAGCTTTCTTT. As protein: CASSYPQGGHREAFF.

The DNA for the CDR3 is TGCAGCGTGGGGAGGCCCACTGAAGCTTTCTTT. Translating gives CSVGRPTEAFF. The chain employs TRBV29-1 and TRBJ1-1, with unresolved D. V lost 6 bases and J 4 bases, leaving 9 bases between the germline ends. Germline V gene lookup returns CDR1 SQVTM and CDR2 ANQGSEA. The CDR3 runs to 11 residues.

Written as DNA, the CDR3 is TGCGCCAGCAGCCAAGATGGTACAGGGCCCTCTGGAAACACCATATATTTT. This sequence encodes CASSQDGTGPSGNTIYF. The genes are TRBV4-1 and TRBJ1-3, with a possible D match to TRBD1 (6 bases). V was trimmed by 0 bases and J by 0 bases, leaving 12 bases between them. This CDR3 comprises 17 residues. Germline loops: CDR1 MGHRA, CDR2 YSYEKL.

The V gene is TRBV18, the J gene TRBJ2-2; TRBD1 agrees at 9 bases. The trim removed 4 bases at V and 4 bases at J, leaving 13 bases unmatched. The CDR3 contains 18 residues. Germline loops: CDR1 KGHSH, CDR2 LQKENI. CDR3 region: CASSLKIPGQGTTGELFF. For the CDR3, the DNA is TGTGCCAGCTCACTTAAAATTCCGGGACAGGGCACCACCGGGGAGCTGTTTTTT.

The chain joins TRBV2 to TRBJ1-6; 7 nucleotides line up with TRBD1. V trimming: 2 bases; J trimming: 7 bases; junction bases outside the gene matches: 5. From germline, CDR1 is SNHLY and CDR2 FYNNEI. There are 15 residues in the CDR3. In DNA form, the CDR3 reads TGTGCCAGCAGTGAAAGTGGGGACAGCAATTCACCCCTCCACTTT. This translates into CASSESGDSNSPLHF.

The J gene is TRBJ1-1, the V gene TRBV5-1; no clear D gene. Looked up from germline, CDR1 is SGHRS and CDR2 is YFSETQ. V was shortened by 0 bases and J by 0 bases, with 6 bases between the two germline ends. The CDR3 totals 14 residues. CDR3 residues: CASSLERLNTEAFF. In DNA, the CDR3 is TGCGCCAGCAGCTTGGAGCGGCTGAACACTGAAGCTTTCTTT.

The rearrangement uses TRBV6-2 or TRBV6-3 and TRBJ2-7; 8 bases are shared with TRBD1. The germline gives CDR1 MNHEY, CDR2 SVGEGT. The CDR3 totals 15 residues. The V and J ends lost 5 bases and 3 bases, in that order; junction bases with no gene match: 9. This CDR3 reads CASSPYRGMGYEQYF. DNA of the CDR3: TGTGCCAGCAGTCCCTACAGGGGGATGGGCTACGAGCAGTACTTC.

The chain is built from TRBV30 and TRBJ1-1, with D unresolved. There are 11 residues in the CDR3. Germline V CDR1 and CDR2: GTSNPN, SVGIG (reference sequence). V lost 2 bases to trimming and J lost 10 bases, with 11 bases between them. CDR3 nucleotides: TGTGCCTGGAGTCCGCTTCGGGGAGCTTTCTTT. It encodes CAWSPLRGAFF.

V and J are TRBV27 and TRBJ1-1; 9 nucleotides match TRBD1. The CDR3 consists of 11 residues. The germline gives CDR1 MNHEY, CDR2 SMNVEV (reference sequence). The CDR3, as DNA: TGTGTCTGCCGGGACAGGGACCAAGCTTTCTTT. This codes for CVCRDRDQAFF.

This clone occurred a few times. The chain joins TRBV19 to TRBJ1-3, with TRBD1 as a possible D gene (6 bases). In germline, CDR1 is LNHDA, CDR2 SQIVND (reference sequence). The CDR3 extends over 13 amino acids. V was clipped by 6 bases and J by 4 bases, with 10 bases between them. The CDR3 loop reads CASSRTEGNTIYF. CDR3 DNA: TGTGCCAGTAGCAGGACAGAAGGAAACACCATATATTTT. The complete variable domain, with remaining parts taken from reference TRBV19 and TRBJ1-3, reads DGGITQSPKYLFRKEGQNVTLSCEQNLNHDAMYWYRQDPGQGLRLIYYSQIVNDFQKGDIAEGYSVSREKKESFPLTVTSAQKNPTAFYLCASSRTEGNTIYFGEGSWLTVV.

The genes are TRBV19 and TRBJ2-7, with unresolved D. The length of the CDR3 is 14 residues. The ends were cut back, 5 bases at V and 0 bases at J, with 11 bases in the middle. Germline loops: CDR1 LNHDA, CDR2 SQIVND (reference sequence). CDR3 sequence reads: CASSFDRSSYEQYF. The CDR3, as DNA: TGTGCCAGTAGTTTCGACCGGAGCTCCTACGAGCAGTACTTC.

The V and J genes are TRBV18 and TRBJ1-3; a possible D gene is TRBD1 (5 bases). The germline V and J ends were trimmed by 0 bases and 0 bases, with 9 bases remaining between them. The CDR3 is 16 amino acids. Germline assignment: CDR1 KGHSH and CDR2 LQKENI. The CDR3 nucleotides are TGTGCCAGCTCACCACCGCAGGGCTTCTCTGGAAACACCATATATTTT. Translating it yields CASSPPQGFSGNTIYF.

This clone appeared once. The CDR3 coding sequence is TGTGCCAGCAGCCCGGGGGATCCTTCACCCCTCCACTTT. Protein: CASSPGDPSPLHF. This chain connects TRBV5-4 to TRBJ1-6; D may be TRBD1 (5 bases). Germline V lookup: CDR1 SGHNT, CDR2 YYREEE (reference sequence). The CDR3 contains 13 residues. V lost 4 bases to trimming and J lost 9 bases, with 11 bases between them.

The CDR3 loop reads CASSYDRGGNEQFF. In DNA form, the CDR3 reads TGTGCCAGCAGTTACGACAGGGGTGGCAATGAGCAGTTCTTC. The chain combines TRBV6-5 with TRBJ2-1; 8 bases are a match to TRBD1. The CDR3 spans 14 residues. Germline V gene sequence: CDR1 MNHEY, CDR2 SVGAGI. With 2 bases clipped from V and 6 bases from J, the junction kept 3 bases outside the gene matches.

To note about this clone: A read error may account for a junction end that differs from germline. The CDR3 DNA reads as TGCGCCAGCAGACGATGGGTGAACAGTGAAGCTTTCTTT. The encoded protein is CASRRWVNSEAFF. The chain combines TRBV5-1 with TRBJ1-1; D uncertain. Germline V lookup: CDR1 SGHRS, CDR2 YFSETQ. The CDR3 runs 13 residues.